This T cell receptor beta chain was captured by sequencing in a study of tumor-infiltrating lymphocytes in localized non-small cell lung cancer. Study as a whole: Some samples were collected after neoadjuvant chemotherapy; smokers, never-smokers and several histologies were included.

TCRdb's table, derived via immunoSEQ multiplex PCR, lists solely in-frame clones and lacks some. Of roughly 10,000 clones in the sample, roughly 60% were seen once. This clone was recorded once. What it recognizes is unknown. V was pared by 4 bases and J by 5 bases, with 12 bases of the junction left unmatched. Per germline, CDR1 MNHNY and CDR2 SVGAGI (reference sequence). This CDR3 has 16 amino acids. Study results and limitations: IM1 and IM2 tumors showed no difference in T-cell fraction.

The sample consisted of uninvolved lung tissue not adjacent to the tumor. The chain uses TRBV6-6 and TRBJ2-3; 7 bases are a match to TRBD2. The TCR sequence derives from a human donor with non-small cell lung cancer. CDR3 amino acids: CASSSEVAGRVDTQYF. Here the CDR3 DNA reads TGTGCCAGCAGTTCCGAGGTAGCGGGTAGGGTAGATACGCAGTATTTT.